What follows are 9 T cell receptor beta chains derived from one specimen sequenced in a study of preoperative IRX-2 immunotherapy in early breast cancer. The treatment is: preoperative locoregional IRX-2 cytokine immunotherapy. Only in-frame clones appear in the TCRdb table, and some are missing; sequencing was by immunoSEQ multiplex PCR. This sample has about 98,000 clones, with 86% found just once. The material was tumor tissue, obtained after IRX-2 immunotherapy. These receptors were collected from a human donor with breast cancer.

This clone was seen a single time. The chain employs TRBV11-3 and TRBJ1-4; D not certain. Germline loops: CDR1 SGHNT, CDR2 YENEEA. The CDR3 covers 15 residues. V dropped 5 bases and J dropped 10 bases, with 20 bases sitting between them. CDR3 sequence (DNA): TGTGCCAGCAGCCTTGGTGCCGGCAGTTCGGGAAAACTGTTTTTT. It specifies CASSLGAGSSGKLFF.

This clone was detected only once. The gene calls are TRBV5-1 and TRBJ1-1; D possibly corresponds to TRBD1 (6 bases). Looked up from germline, CDR1 is SGHRS and CDR2 is YFSETQ. V was cut by 3 bases and J by 0 bases, with 9 bases left in between. The CDR3 consists of 14 residues. CDR3 sequence reads: CASSSRQVNTEAFF. The CDR3, as DNA: TGCGCCAGCAGCTCGAGACAGGTGAACACTGAAGCTTTCTTT.

V is TRBV23-1 and J is TRBJ2-3; TRBD2 might be the D (6 bases). TRBV23-1 is flagged as an ORF with uncertain function. This CDR3 is built from 15 residues. V was shortened by 6 bases and J by 2 bases, with 15 bases between the two germline ends. The CDR3, as DNA: TGCGCCAGCAGCCTCGGGACTGGGTTCACAGATACGCAGTATTTT. It is translated as CASSLGTGFTDTQYF.

The J gene is TRBJ2-7, the V gene TRBV25-1, with D possibly matching TRBD2 (5 bases). Germline loops: CDR1 MGHDK, CDR2 SYGVNS. V was trimmed by 1 base and J by 5 bases, leaving 9 bases between them. This CDR3 comprises 13 residues. The CDR3 DNA reads TGTGCCAGCAGTGAATGGGCTAGCAACGAGCAGTACTTC. Its protein product is CASSEWASNEQYF.

The gene calls are TRBV28 and TRBJ2-5, with D possibly matching TRBD1 (6 bases). V was trimmed by 5 bases and J by 2 bases, leaving 9 bases between them. CDR3 length: 13 residues. The germline V gene encodes CDR1 MDHEN and CDR2 SYDVKM. CDR3 protein: CASSEDRQETQYF. In DNA form, the CDR3 reads TGTGCCAGCAGTGAAGACAGGCAAGAGACCCAGTACTTC.

This chain links TRBV25-1 with TRBJ1-2; D may be TRBD1 (6 bases). Germline-derived CDR1 and CDR2 are MGHDK and SYGVNS. The ends were cut back, 1 base at V and 3 bases at J, with 15 bases in the middle. The CDR3 extends over 16 amino acids. The CDR3 bases are TGTGCCAGCAGTGAATGGGCAGGGGAGGTGGACTATGGCTACACCTTC. Its protein product is CASSEWAGEVDYGYTF.

V gene TRBV5-1 combines with J gene TRBJ2-1; TRBD2 aligns across 9 bases. Germline CDR1 is SGHRS and CDR2 is YFSETQ. J was trimmed by 2 bases and V by 5 bases; bases with no gene match: 2. The CDR3 loop spans 14 amino acids. Written as DNA, the CDR3 is TGCGCCAGCAGGGCTAGCGGGGCCTACAATGAGCAGTTCTTC. Encoded protein: CASRASGAYNEQFF.

This clone was seen only a few times. This chain uses TRBV11-3 with TRBJ1-1, with D hard to call. V was shortened by 1 base and J by 3 bases, with 15 bases between the two germline ends. CDR3 length: 16 residues. Germline V lookup: CDR1 SGHNT, CDR2 YENEEA. CDR3 region: CASSLVPPPVDTEAFF. The CDR3 bases are TGTGCCAGCAGCTTAGTACCTCCGCCGGTGGACACTGAAGCTTTCTTT. The whole variable domain, filled in from reference TRBV11-3 and TRBJ1-1, reads EAGVVQSPRYKIIEKKQPVAFWCNPISGHNTLYWYLQNLGQGPELLIRYENEEAVDDSQLPKDRFSAERLKGVDSTLKIQPAELGDSAVYLCASSLVPPPVDTEAFFGQGTRLTVV.

Of note for this clone: At one of its ends the junction is not consistent with the germline gene, which may arise from a read error. CDR3 in DNA: TGCGCCAGCAGTTTGGCCCCTCAGGGGGCAAAGCAGCCCCAGCATTTT. Translation: CASSLAPQGAKQPQHF. The V call is TRBV5-1, the J call TRBJ1-5, with 8 bases identical to TRBD1. CDR1 SGHRS and CDR2 YFSETQ come from the germline V gene. This CDR3 has 16 residues.